This TCR beta chain came from a study of T-cell memory formation after mild COVID-19. Study-level points and caveats: Memory from before infection featured some responding clones, which suggests cross-reactive memory joined. The main location of contracting CD4+ clones was CM and EM, and that of contracting CD8+ clones was EMRA. Clones that contracted from day 15 to 85 had balanced CD4/CD8; later expanders were CD4+ biased.

CDR1 is SGHVS, CDR2 FNYEAQ, per germline. Germline trimming cut 5 bases from V and 1 base from J; bases unmatched to any gene: 10. The CDR3 is made up of 17 amino acids. On this clonotype itself: The target antigen is unknown.

The TCR alpha and TCR beta cDNA libraries, bearing sample barcodes and UMIs, were generated by 5'RACE using constant-segment primers. TCRdb re-called the 5' RACE reads with MiXCR, one entry per CDR3 protein. The table has around 340,000 distinct CDR3 sequences, approximately 12% seen once. Sequencing was performed on PBMCs or a T cell subset sorted from them (not recorded which). The sequence was obtained from a man younger than 35 who had mild COVID-19 (a few samples of this study predate the infection). Cell type and time point are not known. This chain joins TRBV7-6 and TRBJ2-2; 7 bases are shared with TRBD1. The CDR3 sequence: CASSGTTGVRNTGELFF. The CDR3 coding sequence is TGTGCCAGCAGCGGAACCACAGGGGTTCGGAACACCGGGGAGCTGTTTTTT.